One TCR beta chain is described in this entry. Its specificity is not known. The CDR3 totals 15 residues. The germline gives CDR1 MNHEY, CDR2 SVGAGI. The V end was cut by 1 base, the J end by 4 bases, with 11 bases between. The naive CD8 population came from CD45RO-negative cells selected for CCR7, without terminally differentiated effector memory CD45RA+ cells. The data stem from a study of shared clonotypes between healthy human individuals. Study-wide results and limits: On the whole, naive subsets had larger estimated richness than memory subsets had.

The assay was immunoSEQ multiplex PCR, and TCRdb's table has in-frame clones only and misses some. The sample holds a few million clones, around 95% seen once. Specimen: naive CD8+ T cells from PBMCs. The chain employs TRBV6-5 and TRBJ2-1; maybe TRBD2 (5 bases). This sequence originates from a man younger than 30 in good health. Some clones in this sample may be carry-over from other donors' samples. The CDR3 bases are TGTGCCAGCAGTTACTTGGACTCTCCATACAATGAGCAGTTCTTC. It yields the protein CASSYLDSPYNEQFF.